Sequencing of this T cell receptor (beta chain) was carried out in a study of blood T cells in healthy people across ages. The second PCR ran roughly 6 to 11 cycles with a sample-barcoded 5' primer and J-beta primers. There were at least 2.5 million CDR3-containing paired-end reads obtained from each sample. TCRdb ran MiXCR on the 5' RACE reads and lists one entry per CDR3 protein. The sample includes 800,000 or so distinct CDR3 sequences, approximately 25% of them seen just once. Healthy Caucasians from Russia aged about 6 to 90 served as donors. V was trimmed by 3 bases and J by 8 bases, leaving 7 bases between them. In germline, CDR1 is SNHLY, CDR2 FYNNEI. The CDR3 has 11 amino acids. There are a few counts of this clonotype. This same sample was also part of a study on T cells of mothers and their children. That paper states: Sequencing returned over 8 million TCR beta CDR3 reads per mother and around 3 million per child.

The sample comprised blood. The rearrangement uses TRBV2 and TRBJ2-5; TRBD1 might be the D (5 bases). The TCR was taken from a boy aged 5 to 17 in good health. CDR3 sequence (DNA): TGTGCCAGCAGTGAGTGGGGCACCCAGTACTTC. This sequence encodes CASSEWGTQYF.